This T cell receptor (beta chain) was identified during a study of cytomegalovirus exposure and HLA in healthy donors. Researchers ran the PCR with 60 Vbeta and 13 Jbeta primers. Using immunoSEQ multiplex PCR, the repertoire was profiled, and TCRdb retains in-frame clones only, with some absent. The sample includes about 160,000 clones, over 60% seen only once; the top ten take under 2%. With 4 bases removed from V and 3 bases from J, the gap between germline ends came to 15 bases. Per the germline V gene, CDR1 is LGHNA and CDR2 is YSLEER. This CDR3 region has 15 residues. The chain uses TRBV4-3 and TRBJ2-5; D call uncertain. Sequencing was performed on PBMCs. This clonotype was obtained from a woman aged 25-40 years in good health and CMV-seronegative. CDR3: CASSRDLRGEETQYF. CDR3 coding DNA: TGCGCCAGCAGCCGAGACCTACGCGGCGAAGAGACCCAGTACTTC.